This TCR beta chain came from a study of cytomegalovirus exposure and HLA in healthy donors. At the level of the study: When 350 to 500 donors were genotyped, roughly 82% of them were found to fall in the Caucasian-associated ancestry cluster.

Points from the study as a whole: Presence/absence analyses assumed roughly uniform sequencing depth across donors. Researchers reported from a later analysis that most CMV-associated TCR beta chains appeared HLA-restricted. In a later analysis, a missense DCLRE1C variant was linked to TCR beta V- and J-gene trimming.

As concerns this clone: Its antigen remains unidentified.

This PCR relied on a set of 60 Vbeta primers and 13 Jbeta primers. Here immunoSEQ multiplex PCR was the method, and the copy in TCRdb shows in-frame clones only, minus some. The sample lists approximately 79,000 clones, about four fifths occurring once. The length of the CDR3 is 11 residues. Trimming shortened V by 4 bases and J by 8 bases, and 8 bases separated the two germline ends. Germline-derived CDR1 and CDR2 are SEHNR and FQNEAQ (reference sequence). This chain uses TRBV7-9 with TRBJ1-1, with D tentatively TRBD1 (6 bases). The source is a man in his forties in good health and CMV-seronegative. Sequenced material: PBMCs. The CDR3 is CASSYGQEAFF. The CDR3 DNA follows: TGTGCCAGCAGCTATGGACAGGAAGCTTTCTTT.